These 26 T cell receptor beta chains came from one sample sequenced in a study of blood T cells in healthy people across ages. The authors ran a second PCR of 7 to 11 cycles using a sample-barcoded 5' primer and a J-beta primer mix. TCRdb fed the 5' RACE reads into MiXCR, producing one record per CDR3 protein. This sample has about 1.1 million distinct CDR3 sequences, with 35% to 40% found just once. Sequencing used blood. The receptor set was obtained from a young man in good health.

This clonotype was counted a few times. The chain has TRBV20-1 and TRBJ1-2; 7 positions match TRBD1. Germline assignment: CDR1 DFQATT and CDR2 SNEGSKA (reference sequence). This CDR3 is built from 13 residues. The V segment lost 0 bases and the J segment 4 bases; nucleotides outside the gene matches: 2. CDR3 residues: CSARERTGYGYTF. The CDR3 nucleotides are TGCAGTGCTAGAGAGAGGACAGGCTATGGCTACACCTTC.

This clonotype has just a few counts. The junction shows a germline mismatch at one end, possibly a read error. CDR3 amino acids: CSATGGGNSSQPQHF. The CDR3 nucleotides read TGCAGTGCTACCGGGGGAGGGAATAGCAGTCAGCCCCAGCATTTT. The chain joins TRBV20-1 to TRBJ1-5, with D possibly being TRBD1 (5 bases). Germline CDR1 is DFQATT and CDR2 is SNEGSKA (reference sequence). CDR3 length: 15 amino acids.

This clonotype was recorded a few times. The V call is TRBV20-1, the J call TRBJ1-2; D ambiguous. The CDR3 has 13 amino acids. Germline values: CDR1 DFQATT, CDR2 SNEGSKA (reference sequence). Trimming cost V 6 bases and J 2 bases, with 13 bases left between them. CDR3 amino acids: CSAPAGGNYGYTF. The DNA of the CDR3 is TGCAGTGCCCCCGCAGGAGGGAACTATGGCTACACCTTC.

The V gene is TRBV27, the J gene TRBJ2-3; 7 bases are shared with TRBD1. J gave up 0 bases and V 6 bases, and 6 bases lay outside the gene matches. Per the germline V gene, CDR1 is MNHEY and CDR2 is SMNVEV (reference sequence). This CDR3 region has 15 residues. CDR3 nucleotides: TGTGCCAGCAGCCCGGGACAGATTAGCACAGATACGCAGTATTTT. It specifies CASSPGQISTDTQYF.

The sample holds a few counts of this clonotype. The CDR3 DNA is TGCGCCAGCAGCCAACAAATGACCGAGTACCAAGAGACCCAGTACTTC. Its translation: CASSQQMTEYQETQYF. The chain carries TRBV4-3 and TRBJ2-5; D unclear. This CDR3 is built from 16 residues. V gave up 2 bases and J gave up 0 bases, with 13 bases separating them. Looked up from germline, CDR1 is LGHNA and CDR2 is YSLEER.

This clonotype was detected a few times. V gene TRBV2 combines with J gene TRBJ2-7; TRBD1 agrees at 8 bases. CDR3 length: 14 residues. Germline V lookup: CDR1 SNHLY, CDR2 FYNNEI. Trimming removed 7 bases from V and 1 base from J; junction bases left unmatched: 6. The CDR3 DNA is TGTGCCAGCACCGGGACAGGAGTTTCCTACGAGCAGTACTTC. Residues: CASTGTGVSYEQYF.

This clonotype was seen a handful of times. The CDR3 region has the DNA TGCGCCAGCAGCCAAGATAGCGGGGGATACACAGATACGCAGTATTTT. It specifies CASSQDSGGYTDTQYF. The rearrangement uses TRBV4-3 and TRBJ2-3; 9 positions agree with TRBD2. There are 16 residues in the CDR3. CDR1 and CDR2 from the germline V gene are LGHNA and YSLEER. The V and J ends lost 0 bases and 2 bases, in that order; junction bases with no gene match: 3.

There are a few counts of this clonotype. The chain is built from TRBV12-3 or TRBV12-4 and TRBJ2-5; D is unclear. Between the trimmed V and J ends, which lost 3 bases and 3 bases, there was a span of 14 bases. The CDR3 has 15 residues. The CDR3 reads CASSLISSDKETQYF. CDR3 in DNA: TGTGCCAGCAGTTTGATCTCCTCCGACAAAGAGACCCAGTACTTC.

V is TRBV7-8 and J is TRBJ2-5; unclear D gene. Per the germline V gene, CDR1 is SGHVS and CDR2 is FQNEAQ. Trimming took 2 bases from V and 11 from J, leaving 12 bases between them. The CDR3 extends over 12 amino acids. The CDR3 region is CASSLIDNEQYF. DNA for the CDR3: TGTGCCAGCAGCTTAATCGACAATGAGCAGTACTTC. The complete variable domain, with remaining parts taken from reference TRBV7-8 and TRBJ2-5, reads GAGVSQSPRYKVAKRGQDVALRCDPISGHVSLFWYQQALGQGPEFLTYFQNEAQLDKSGLPSDRFFAERPEGSVSTLKIQRTQQEDSAVYLCASSLIDNEQYFGPGTRLLVL.

V and J are TRBV7-9 and TRBJ1-4; D uncertain. This CDR3 contains 13 residues. Germline lookup yields CDR1 SEHNR and CDR2 FQNEAQ (reference sequence). V was trimmed by 5 bases and J by 7 bases, leaving 11 bases between them. The CDR3 sequence: CASSSPGSEKLFF. DNA for the CDR3: TGTGCCAGCAGCAGCCCGGGGAGTGAAAAACTGTTTTTT.

This chain uses TRBV10-3 with TRBJ2-1; 8 bases map to TRBD2. The germline gives CDR1 ENHRY, CDR2 SYGVKD. V dropped 4 bases and J dropped 13; count of bases not matched to a gene: 9. The CDR3 sequence is 13 residues long. CDR3: CAISGTSLETQFF. The DNA of the CDR3 is TGTGCCATCAGTGGGACTAGCTTGGAGACCCAGTTCTTC.

This chain uses TRBV19 with TRBJ2-1; perhaps D is TRBD1 or TRBD2 (5 bases each). The CDR3 loop spans 15 amino acids. V was pared by 5 bases and J by 6 bases, with 17 bases between. CDR1 is LNHDA and CDR2 is SQIVND in the germline V gene (reference sequence). Written as DNA, the CDR3 is TGTGCCAGTAGTTACCGGGACCCTCAAGGCAATGAGCAGTTCTTC. Its translation: CASSYRDPQGNEQFF.

The chain links TRBV7-8 to TRBJ1-5; D might be TRBD1 (6 bases). This CDR3 has 16 residues. V was trimmed by 5 bases and J by 5 bases, leaving 19 bases between them. CDR1 SGHVS and CDR2 FQNEAQ come from the germline V gene. The CDR3 bases are TGTGCCAGCAGCCTCAACCGGGGGCCATCCTATCAGCCCCAGCATTTT. Its protein is CASSLNRGPSYQPQHF.

V usage is TRBV20-1 and J usage is TRBJ2-5; TRBD2 matches 10 bases. J lost 5 bases, V lost 7 bases, and 7 bases had no gene match. The CDR3 has 13 amino acids. CDR1 and CDR2 (germline): DFQATT, SNEGSKA (reference sequence). The CDR3 sequence is CSVGVSGRETQYF. Written as DNA, the CDR3 is TGCAGTGTTGGGGTTAGCGGGAGGGAGACCCAGTACTTC.

The CDR3 nucleotides are TGCAGTGCTAGAGATGAGGGACTAGCGGGTATCAGCAAGGAGCAGTTCTTC. Residues: CSARDEGLAGISKEQFF. The gene calls are TRBV20-1 and TRBJ2-1; 12 nucleotides align to TRBD2. Per the germline V gene, CDR1 is DFQATT and CDR2 is SNEGSKA (reference sequence). The CDR3 has 17 amino acids. After removal of 0 bases from V and 10 bases from J, the junction contained 13 bases not matched to a gene.

This clonotype was detected only once. A read error may explain this, as a much larger clone is one base away. This CDR3 is CASSLALPEESTDTQYF. The CDR3 DNA is TGTGCCAGCAGCTTAGCGCTGCCAGAGGAGAGCACAGATACGCAGTATTTT. The V gene is TRBV7-2, the J gene TRBJ2-3; no firm D call. V was pared by 0 bases and J by 0 bases, with 13 bases between. Germline CDR1 SGHTA, CDR2 FQGNSA. CDR3 length equals 17 residues.

This clonotype was counted a few times. The V call is TRBV4-3, the J call TRBJ1-1; D is uncertain. The CDR3 covers 13 residues. V was shortened by 0 bases and J by 4 bases, with 6 bases between the two germline ends. Germline V gene sequence: CDR1 LGHNA, CDR2 YSLEER. The CDR3 sequence is CASSQEWITEAFF. The CDR3 nucleotides read TGCGCCAGCAGCCAAGAATGGATCACTGAAGCTTTCTTT.

The V and J genes are TRBV4-1 and TRBJ2-1; D assignment may be TRBD1 or TRBD2 (7 bases each). The CDR3 sequence is 16 residues long. V shed 0 bases and J shed 7 bases, with 16 bases lying between them. Per germline, CDR1 MGHRA and CDR2 YSYEKL. The CDR3 nucleotides are TGCGCCAGCAGCCAAGATAGGGAGGGGGCCAAGAATGAGCAGTTCTTC. It specifies CASSQDREGAKNEQFF.

The chain employs TRBV7-2 and TRBJ1-1; D is unclear. CDR1 SGHTA and CDR2 FQGNSA come from the germline V gene. The CDR3 is 15 amino acids. V shed 4 bases and J shed 1 base, with 13 bases lying between them. The CDR3 is CASSSQTTGNTEAFF. For the CDR3, the DNA is TGTGCCAGCAGCTCGCAGACTACGGGGAACACTGAAGCTTTCTTT.

The chain employs TRBV7-2 and TRBJ1-4; D is ambiguous. CDR1 and CDR2 (germline): SGHTA, FQGNSA. There are 16 residues in the CDR3. Trimming pared 1 base from V and 0 bases from J, leaving 9 bases between. DNA for the CDR3: TGTGCCAGCAGCTTAGAGCCCCCGGCAACTAATGAAAAACTGTTTTTT. It specifies CASSLEPPATNEKLFF.

V and J are TRBV9 and TRBJ2-1; D is ambiguous. The V and J ends lost 3 bases and 2 bases respectively, with 9 bases between them. This CDR3 has 14 amino acids. CDR1 and CDR2 (germline): SGDLS, YYNGEE. The CDR3 here is CASSGDKAYNEQFF. DNA of the CDR3: TGTGCCAGCAGCGGTGACAAAGCCTACAATGAGCAGTTCTTC.

This rearrangement joins TRBV6-6 to TRBJ2-1; D not certain. Trimming pared 5 bases from V and 10 bases from J, leaving 6 bases between. Germline loops: CDR1 MNHNY, CDR2 SVGAGI (reference sequence). This CDR3 region has 10 residues. In nucleotides, the CDR3 is TGTGCCAGCAGTGCCCTCGAGCAGTTCTTC. The encoded protein is CASSALEQFF.

The J gene is TRBJ1-2, the V gene TRBV4-3; no clear D. The CDR3 has 15 amino acids. CDR1 and CDR2 from the germline V gene are LGHNA and YSLEER. Trimming took 0 bases from V and 0 from J, leaving 8 bases between them. The CDR3 DNA reads as TGCGCCAGCAGCCAAGATTACGGCACTAACTATGGCTACACCTTC. Encoded protein: CASSQDYGTNYGYTF.

This clonotype has only a few counts. The chain carries TRBV6-5 and TRBJ1-1, with unresolved D. CDR3 size: 15 residues. Germline V gene sequence: CDR1 MNHEY, CDR2 SVGAGI. V was cut by 6 bases and J by 0 bases, with 14 bases left in between. CDR3 sequence reads: CASSLVRMVNTEAFF. CDR3 nucleotide sequence: TGTGCCAGCAGCCTGGTCCGAATGGTGAACACTGAAGCTTTCTTT.

This chain connects TRBV30 to TRBJ2-5; D perhaps matches TRBD2 (7 bases). Trimming removed 1 base at V and 4 bases at J, with 16 bases between. Germline V lookup: CDR1 GTSNPN, CDR2 SVGIG (reference sequence). This CDR3 contains 15 residues. The CDR3 here is CAWSEGGGVLETQYF. DNA of the CDR3: TGTGCCTGGAGTGAGGGAGGGGGTGTTTTAGAGACCCAGTACTTC.

The chain has TRBV4-3 and TRBJ1-1; D might be TRBD1 (5 bases). Germline CDR1 LGHNA, CDR2 YSLEER. The CDR3 is 16 residues long. The V and J ends lost 0 bases and 1 base respectively, with 12 bases between them. DNA for the CDR3: TGCGCCAGCAGCCAAGATCGGGGCAGGTGGAACACTGAAGCTTTCTTT. Encoded protein: CASSQDRGRWNTEAFF.